Below, 27 T cell receptor beta chains from the same sample are listed, as sequenced in a study of blood T cells in healthy people across ages (dated by TCRdb to about 2015). The method behind the library was 5' RACE. TCRdb lists the instrument as Illumina HiSeq 2500. A second roughly 6 to 12 cycle PCR used a sample-barcoded 5' primer and a J-beta primer mix. The raw public data were reprocessed by TCRdb itself: fastp quality trimming at Q25, MiXCR clonotype calling, in-frame beta chains only. All rows with the same CDR3 protein become a single entry with the most common DNA and genes. Present in this sample are roughly 800,000 distinct CDR3 sequences, roughly 24% of which were seen just once. The ten biggest clones cover under 3% of the sample. A further study also used this sample, focusing on T cells of mothers and their children.

The sample taken for sequencing was blood. These receptors were obtained from a boy aged 10-17 years in good health.

The J gene is TRBJ1-2, the V gene TRBV10-3; D is unclear. Trimming shortened V by 11 bases and J by 0 bases, and 16 bases separated the two germline ends. The CDR3 extends over 14 amino acids. Germline assignment: CDR1 ENHRY and CDR2 SYGVKD. The DNA of the CDR3 is TGTGCCGTCTCGTCCGGGCTCACTAACTATGGCTACACCTTC. As protein: CAVSSGLTNYGYTF.

This sequence joins TRBV20-1 and TRBJ2-6; possibly TRBD1 or TRBD2 for D (5 bases each). Germline V gene lookup returns CDR1 DFQATT and CDR2 SNEGSKA (reference sequence). V was pared by 0 bases and J by 0 bases, with 9 bases between. This CDR3 contains 16 residues. CDR3 sequence: CSARDPGASGANVLTF. The DNA for the CDR3 is TGCAGTGCTAGAGATCCCGGGGCCTCTGGGGCCAACGTCCTGACTTTC.

This chain connects TRBV2 to TRBJ2-7; 7 bases line up with TRBD2. Losses at the gene ends were 6 bases for V and 4 bases for J; bases not matched to a gene: 9. The CDR3 contains 14 residues. CDR1 and CDR2 (germline): SNHLY, FYNNEI. CDR3 region: CASRRYGGMYEQYF. CDR3 nucleotide sequence: TGTGCCAGCAGACGTTACGGGGGGATGTACGAGCAGTACTTC.

This clonotype was detected only a few times. The chain carries TRBV3-1 and TRBJ1-6; the match to TRBD1 covers 8 bases. Germline CDR1 reads LGHDT; CDR2 reads YNNKEL (reference sequence). This CDR3 has 15 residues. V shed 4 bases and J 4 bases; nucleotides not matched to a gene: 3. The CDR3 region is CASSRTGSYNSPLHF. The CDR3 nucleotides read TGTGCCAGCAGCCGGACAGGGAGTTATAATTCACCCCTCCACTTT.

The V call is TRBV4-1, the J call TRBJ2-1, with 9 bases aligning to TRBD1. Germline CDR1 and CDR2: MGHRA and YSYEKL. V lost 1 base and J lost 8; bases outside the gene matches: 6. The CDR3 extends over 15 amino acids. The CDR3 DNA sequence: TGCGCCAGCAGCCAAGTCGGGACAGGGCGGGATGAGCAGTTCTTC. This encodes CASSQVGTGRDEQFF.

In this sample, this clonotype turned up a few times. The chain recombines TRBV28 with TRBJ2-5; TRBD1 matches 11 bases. Germline CDR1 and CDR2: MDHEN and SYDVKM. The CDR3 has 14 residues. With 8 bases clipped from V and 4 bases from J, the junction kept 6 bases outside the gene matches. CDR3 loop: CASSDRGPAETQYF. The CDR3 nucleotides read TGTGCCAGCTCGGACAGGGGGCCCGCAGAGACCCAGTACTTC.

The V and J genes are TRBV5-6 and TRBJ2-7; TRBD1 is a possible D gene (6 bases). CDR3 length: 12 amino acids. Germline CDR1 is SGHDT and CDR2 is YYEEEE. Trimming removed 5 bases from V and 5 bases from J, with 11 bases in between. Here the CDR3 reads CASRRTADEQYF. In DNA, the CDR3 is TGTGCCAGCAGGCGGACAGCAGACGAGCAGTACTTC.

This chain uses TRBV9 with TRBJ1-1; D is undetermined. CDR3 length: 15 amino acids. Germline V gene data show CDR1 as SGDLS and CDR2 as YYNGEE. V lost 3 bases and J 1 base, leaving 13 bases between the germline ends. CDR3 sequence (DNA): TGTGCCAGCAGCGGACCCCAGCAGGCGAACACTGAAGCTTTCTTT. Its protein product is CASSGPQQANTEAFF.

The chain employs TRBV12-5 and TRBJ1-5; D is ambiguous. The germline V and J ends were trimmed by 0 bases and 1 base, with 16 bases remaining between them. The CDR3 is made up of 18 amino acids. From germline, CDR1 is LGHNT and CDR2 FRNRAP. The chain's CDR3 is CASGLVRVLGSSNQPQHF. The CDR3 DNA sequence: TGTGCTAGTGGTTTGGTACGTGTGTTGGGGTCGAGCAATCAGCCCCAGCATTTT. The variable domain in full, completed from reference TRBV12-5 and TRBJ1-5, reads DARVTQTPRHKVTEMGQEVTMRCQPILGHNTVFWYRQTMMQGLELLAYFRNRAPLDDSGMPKDRFSAEMPDATLATLKIQPSEPRDSAVYFCASGLVRVLGSSNQPQHFGDGTRLSIL.

The V call is TRBV29-1, the J call TRBJ2-3, with TRBD2 matching over 10 bases. J gave up 6 bases and V 7 bases, and 4 bases lay outside the gene matches. From germline, CDR1 is SQVTM and CDR2 ANQGSEA. The CDR3 contains 12 residues. CDR3 amino acids: CSALGLADTQYF. The CDR3 region has the DNA TGCAGCGCCTTGGGACTAGCGGATACGCAGTATTTT.

There are a few counts of this clonotype. The rearrangement uses TRBV4-1 and TRBJ2-5; D uncertain. The CDR3 covers 15 residues. Germline V lookup: CDR1 MGHRA, CDR2 YSYEKL. The V and J ends lost 0 bases and 7 bases respectively, with 15 bases between them. In DNA, the CDR3 is TGCGCCAGCAGCCAAGATCTGATCAGTGAGGTGACCCAGTACTTC. Protein: CASSQDLISEVTQYF.

The V gene is TRBV6-6, the J gene TRBJ1-2; D is uncertain. Germline V lookup: CDR1 MNHNY, CDR2 SVGAGI (reference sequence). Trimming stripped 3 bases from V and 4 bases from J, with 15 bases between. The CDR3 is made up of 15 amino acids. Written as DNA, the CDR3 is TGTGCCAGCAGTTATGTTGGGAGGTTAAGCTATGGCTACACCTTC. Amino acids: CASSYVGRLSYGYTF.

This clonotype was seen only a few times. This chain joins TRBV5-1 and TRBJ2-3; maybe TRBD1 (6 bases). V was cut by 4 bases and J by 0 bases, with 18 bases left in between. CDR1 is SGHRS and CDR2 is YFSETQ in the germline V gene. The CDR3 is made up of 17 amino acids. The CDR3 DNA sequence: TGCGCCAGCAGCCCGGGGCAGGGGCCTCTCAGCACAGATACGCAGTATTTT. It encodes CASSPGQGPLSTDTQYF.

This clonotype was detected a few times. This rearrangement joins TRBV3-1 to TRBJ1-1; D is ambiguous. Germline V gene lookup returns CDR1 LGHDT and CDR2 YNNKEL (reference sequence). The CDR3 spans 13 residues. V lost 8 bases and J 1 base, leaving 11 bases between the germline ends. CDR3 protein: CASGLRENTEAFF. CDR3 DNA sequence: TGTGCCAGCGGATTGAGGGAGAACACTGAAGCTTTCTTT.

This clonotype was seen only a few times. The chain couples TRBV7-2 to TRBJ2-2; 9 bases are a match to TRBD1. Germline V gene data show CDR1 as SGHTA and CDR2 as FQGNSA. V trimming: 4 bases; J trimming: 4 bases; junction bases outside the gene matches: 1. This CDR3 spans 14 amino acids. CDR3 in amino acids: CASSWTGATGELFF. CDR3 in DNA: TGTGCCAGCAGCTGGACAGGGGCCACCGGGGAGCTGTTTTTT.

J is TRBJ2-1 and V is TRBV7-8; 7 nucleotides agree with TRBD2. The CDR3 runs to 18 residues. V lost 2 bases and J lost 1; bases outside the gene matches: 11. CDR1 and CDR2 (germline): SGHVS, FQNEAQ. The CDR3 DNA reads as TGTGCCAGCAGCTTAACACAACTAGCGCATCTGTCCTACAATGAGCAGTTCTTC. This codes for CASSLTQLAHLSYNEQFF.

This clonotype was counted between two and nine times. The chain couples TRBV29-1 to TRBJ2-3; D possibly corresponds to TRBD2 (6 bases). The CDR3 runs to 13 residues. Trimming cost V 7 bases and J 0 bases, with 11 bases left between them. CDR1 SQVTM and CDR2 ANQGSEA come from the germline V gene. The CDR3 DNA sequence: TGCAGCGGGCATGGGACTAGCACAGATACGCAGTATTTT. Residues: CSGHGTSTDTQYF.

This clonotype turned up a few times. The CDR3 protein is CASSQGQGATNEKLFF. CDR3 DNA sequence: TGTGCCAGCTCACAAGGACAAGGAGCAACTAATGAAAAACTGTTTTTT. This chain links TRBV18 with TRBJ1-4; a weak D match, TRBD1 (5 bases). This CDR3 spans 16 amino acids. CDR1 KGHSH and CDR2 LQKENI come from the germline V gene. V dropped 4 bases and J dropped 0 bases, with 12 bases sitting between them.

This clonotype was observed a handful of times. The chain joins TRBV12-3 or TRBV12-4 to TRBJ2-5; no reliable D call. This CDR3 has 12 residues. The V end was cut by 4 bases, the J end by 5 bases, with 8 bases between. The CDR3: CASSSYRETQYF. The CDR3 DNA sequence: TGTGCCAGCAGTTCTTATCGTGAGACCCAGTACTTC.

This clonotype was counted between two and nine times. The chain combines TRBV5-1 with TRBJ2-5, with 8 bases fitting TRBD1. The J call may be in error: the DNA end matches TRBJ2-7 better. The CDR3 is 15 residues long. Germline V gives CDR1 SGHRS, CDR2 YFSETQ. CDR3 nucleotides: TGCGCCAGCAGCACACAGGGGGGTGCGTCAAGCGAGCAGTACTTC. Protein: CASSTQGGASSEQYF.

This chain joins TRBV6-5 and TRBJ1-1, with D possibly matching TRBD1 (6 bases). The V end was cut by 2 bases, the J end by 8 bases, with 12 bases between. The germline CDR1 and CDR2 sequences are MNHEY and SVGAGI. The CDR3 loop spans 13 amino acids. This CDR3 is CASSYPGAAEAFF. For the CDR3, the DNA is TGTGCCAGCAGTTACCCAGGGGCGGCGGAAGCTTTCTTT.

The V gene is TRBV19, the J gene TRBJ1-2; the match to TRBD1 covers 8 bases. With 5 bases clipped from V and 3 bases from J, the junction kept 5 bases outside the gene matches. Germline V gene sequence: CDR1 LNHDA, CDR2 SQIVND (reference sequence). The CDR3 sequence is 14 residues long. CDR3: CASSFQTGDYGYTF. The CDR3 nucleotides read TGTGCCAGTAGTTTTCAGACAGGGGACTATGGCTACACCTTC.

This clonotype appeared a few times. The chain joins TRBV5-1 to TRBJ2-3; the match to TRBD2 covers 7 bases. V shed 4 bases and J 0 bases; nucleotides not matched to a gene: 8. The germline V gene has CDR1 SGHRS and CDR2 YFSETQ. This CDR3 is built from 16 residues. Here the CDR3 reads CASSAGVAASTDTQYF. CDR3 sequence (DNA): TGCGCCAGCAGCGCGGGGGTAGCGGCTAGCACAGATACGCAGTATTTT.

The CDR3 spells CSASVQGKETQYF. The CDR3 nucleotides read TGCAGTGCTAGTGTACAGGGGAAAGAGACCCAGTACTTC. The chain combines TRBV20-1 with TRBJ2-5, with TRBD1 identical over 7 bases. Germline CDR1 reads DFQATT; CDR2 reads SNEGSKA (reference sequence). Unmatched junction bases numbered 4, after V lost 3 bases and J lost 3 bases. The CDR3 covers 13 residues.

This chain joins TRBV7-3 and TRBJ2-5, with D possibly called TRBD1 or TRBD2 (5 bases each). The ends were cut back, 3 bases at V and 4 bases at J, with 9 bases in the middle. The CDR3 length is 13 residues. Germline V gene lookup returns CDR1 SGHTA and CDR2 FQGTGA. The CDR3 DNA is TGTGCCAGCAGCTTCGGGGACGGAGAGACCCAGTACTTC. Protein product: CASSFGDGETQYF.

This clonotype was recorded a few times. The chain combines TRBV5-1 with TRBJ2-5, with D perhaps matching TRBD1 or TRBD2 (5 bases each). Germline loops: CDR1 SGHRS, CDR2 YFSETQ. The V end was cut by 3 bases, the J end by 5 bases, with 14 bases between. CDR3 size: 14 residues. CDR3 amino acids: CASSWAMGTETQYF. The CDR3 DNA reads TGCGCCAGCAGCTGGGCCATGGGGACGGAGACCCAGTACTTC.

This clonotype was counted at least ten times. The chain uses TRBV29-1 and TRBJ2-7, with D unclear. Trimming removed 0 bases from V and 6 bases from J, with 9 bases in between. The CDR3 sequence is 12 residues long. Germline V gene lookup returns CDR1 SQVTM and CDR2 ANQGSEA. The CDR3 nucleotides are TGCAGCGTTGAAGATGGAAGATTCGAGCAGTACTTC. Translated: CSVEDGRFEQYF.